This is a list of T cell receptor beta chains from one sample in a study of blood T cell repertoires in COVID-19. Sequenced by immunoSEQ multiplex PCR; TCRdb stores in-frame clones only, minus some. The sample carries about 160,000 clones, approximately 87% recorded once. The sequenced sample was peripheral blood. The origin of the receptors is a woman in her sixties or seventies with COVID-19, enrolled during active disease. Each CDR3 is given with its conserved first and last residue. A D gene is named only where the DNA matches it firmly. Size values are once, few and many counts, or a class for expanded clones, and some rows have none.

D gene	J gene	clone size	V gene	CDR3 protein	CDR3 DNA
TRBD1	TRBJ1-4	NA	TRBV15	CATSTGDRAANEKLFF	TGTGCCACCAGCACTGGGGACAGGGCGGCTAATGAAAAACTGTTTTTT
TRBD2	TRBJ2-3	NA	TRBV11-2	CASSSRYLAGHTDTQYF	TGTGCCAGCAGCAGTAGGTATCTAGCGGGCCACACAGATACGCAGTATTTT
TRBD1	TRBJ2-5	NA	TRBV11-2	CASSLVGTGAWETQYF	TGTGCCAGCAGCTTAGTAGGGACAGGGGCGTGGGAGACCCAGTACTTC
NA	TRBJ1-5	once	TRBV5-1	CASSSQGGAEQPQHF	TGCGCCAGCAGCTCCCAAGGAGGGGCAGAACAGCCCCAGCATTTT
TRBD1	TRBJ1-2	NA	TRBV27	CASSRDRGNYGYTF	TGTGCCAGCAGTCGCGACAGGGGTAACTATGGCTACACCTTC
TRBD1	TRBJ1-2	NA	TRBV6-1	CASSEWPPKSTDRGLKGYTF	TGTGCCAGCAGTGAGTGGCCCCCAAAGTCTACGGACAGGGGGCTCAAAGGCTACACCTTC
NA	TRBJ1-6	NA	TRBV5-1	CASSILEAYNSPLHF	TGCGCCAGCAGCATTTTGGAGGCCTATAATTCACCCCTCCACTTT
TRBD1	TRBJ2-5	NA	TRBV5-4	CASSSGQGGVETQYF	TGTGCCAGCAGCTCCGGACAGGGAGGTGTAGAGACCCAGTACTTC
NA	TRBJ1-1	NA	TRBV2	CAGALASNTEAFF	TGTGCCGGGGCGTTGGCATCGAACACTGAAGCTTTCTTT
NA	TRBJ1-2	NA	TRBV5-4	CASSFLTDQTYGYTF	TGTGCCAGCAGCTTCCTCACAGACCAGACCTATGGCTACACCTTC
TRBD1	TRBJ2-7	NA	TRBV5-1	CASSLDPGGIDEQYF	TGCGCCAGCAGCTTGGACCCAGGGGGCATCGACGAGCAGTACTTC
NA	TRBJ1-1	few	TRBV29-1	CSVASGDTEAFF	TGCAGCGTTGCGTCAGGGGACACTGAAGCTTTCTTT
NA	TRBJ2-3	NA	TRBV2	CASSAGTLPSTDTQYF	TGTGCCAGCAGTGCAGGGACACTTCCTAGCACAGATACGCAGTATTTT
TRBD1	TRBJ2-3	NA	TRBV7-9	CASSRDRSTDTQYF	TGTGCCAGCAGCCGGGACAGAAGCACAGATACGCAGTATTTT
TRBD2	TRBJ2-7	NA	TRBV5-1	CASSLGSGGYEQYF	TGCGCCAGCAGCTTGGGTAGCGGGGGTTACGAGCAGTACTTC
NA	TRBJ1-3	NA	TRBV7-9	CASSPSRQVSSGNTIYF	TGTGCCAGCAGCCCCTCGCGCCAAGTGAGCTCTGGAAACACCATATATTTT
TRBD1	TRBJ2-6	NA	TRBV2	CASIRDRASGANVLTF	TGTGCCAGCATCCGGGACAGAGCGTCTGGGGCCAACGTCCTGACTTTC
NA	TRBJ1-5	once	TRBV15	CATSRDRGKGNQPQHF	TGTGCCACCAGCAGAGATCGGGGGAAGGGCAATCAGCCCCAGCATTTT
NA	TRBJ1-5	NA	TRBV2	CASRGGGQPQHF	TGTGCCAGCAGGGGTGGCGGTCAGCCCCAGCATTTT
NA	TRBJ1-2	NA	TRBV20-1	CSGMSNYGYTF	TGCAGTGGTATGAGCAACTATGGCTACACCTTC
NA	TRBJ2-5	NA	TRBV11-1	CASSFMRGQETQYF	TGTGCCAGCAGCTTCATGCGGGGACAAGAGACCCAGTACTTC
NA	TRBJ1-3	NA	TRBV5-1	CASKTQSSGNTIYF	TGCGCCAGCAAAACACAAAGCTCTGGAAACACCATATATTTT
NA	TRBJ2-7	NA	TRBV7-8	CASSLTLRGHEQYF	TGTGCCAGCAGCTTAACTCTCAGGGGCCACGAGCAGTACTTC
TRBD1	TRBJ2-7	once	TRBV30	CAWSTTGTGFYEQYF	TGTGCCTGGAGCACCACAGGGACAGGGTTCTACGAGCAGTACTTC
NA	TRBJ2-7	NA	TRBV5-8	CASSLYRVFSYEQYF	TGTGCCAGCAGCTTGTACAGGGTTTTCTCCTACGAGCAGTACTTC
NA	TRBJ2-1	NA	TRBV2	CASYRLALRSSYNEQFF	TGTGCCAGCTATAGGCTAGCGCTCAGAAGCTCCTACAATGAGCAGTTCTTC
NA	TRBJ1-1	few	TRBV7-9	CASSYRNTEAFF	TGTGCCAGCAGCTACAGAAACACTGAAGCTTTCTTT
NA	TRBJ1-6	NA	TRBV6-5	CASRRINSPLHF	TGTGCCAGCAGGCGGATAAATTCACCCCTCCACTTT
NA	TRBJ1-1	NA	TRBV12-3/TRBV12-4	CASSLGSGGKAFF	TGTGCCAGCAGTTTGGGGTCAGGAGGAAAAGCTTTCTTT
TRBD1	TRBJ1-3	once	TRBV15	CATSRDRSLFFSGNTIYF	TGTGCCACCAGCCGGGACAGGAGCCTCTTCTTCTCTGGAAACACCATATATTTT
NA	TRBJ2-2	NA	TRBV6-4	CASSPQSGSGELFF	TGTGCCAGCAGCCCACAATCAGGATCCGGGGAGCTGTTTTTT
TRBD1	TRBJ1-5	NA	TRBV19	CASRGTASLNQPQHF	TGTGCCAGTAGGGGGACAGCCAGCTTGAATCAGCCCCAGCATTTT
NA	TRBJ1-1	once	TRBV20-1	CSTKRDTEAFF	TGCAGTACTAAGCGGGACACTGAAGCTTTCTTT
NA	TRBJ1-4	NA	TRBV11-2	CASTAGVANEKLFF	TGTGCCAGCACCGCGGGGGTGGCTAATGAAAAACTGTTTTTT
NA	TRBJ1-1	NA	TRBV18	CASSWAGETEAFF	TGTGCCAGCTCCTGGGCGGGAGAAACTGAAGCTTTCTTT
NA	TRBJ1-1	NA	TRBV19	CASSTRQPRNTEAFF	TGTGCCAGTAGTACCCGACAGCCGAGGAACACTGAAGCTTTCTTT
TRBD1	TRBJ1-2	NA	TRBV7-9	CASSRDSHHYGYTF	TGTGCCAGCAGCCGGGACAGCCACCACTATGGCTACACCTTC
NA	TRBJ1-1	once	TRBV14	CASSRARGSMNTEAFF	TGTGCCAGCAGCAGGGCGAGAGGGAGTATGAACACTGAAGCTTTCTTT
TRBD1	TRBJ1-2	NA	TRBV29-1	CSVAMVGTAPNYGYTF	TGCAGCGTTGCAATGGTGGGGACAGCCCCTAACTATGGCTACACCTTC
TRBD1	TRBJ1-2	NA	TRBV7-9	CASSLADRENGYTF	TGTGCCAGCAGCTTAGCCGACAGGGAGAATGGCTACACCTTC
NA	TRBJ1-2	NA	TRBV28	CASTRGGTLNYGYTF	TGTGCCAGCACCCGGGGGGGTACTCTTAACTATGGCTACACCTTC
TRBD2	TRBJ2-5	NA	TRBV5-1	CASSLQIAGGSLGETQYF	TGCGCCAGCAGCTTGCAAATAGCGGGGGGATCCCTAGGGGAGACCCAGTACTTC
NA	TRBJ1-1	NA	TRBV19	CASSRETEAFF	TGTGCCAGTAGTAGGGAGACTGAAGCTTTCTTT
TRBD1	TRBJ2-1	NA	TRBV19	CASSIDLQGAYNEQFF	TGTGCCAGTAGTATAGATCTCCAGGGGGCTTACAATGAGCAGTTCTTC
NA	TRBJ1-4	NA	TRBV5-5	CASSFRRWDEKLFF	TGTGCCAGCAGCTTTAGGAGATGGGATGAAAAACTGTTTTTT
NA	TRBJ1-1	many	TRBV29-1	CSVETTLNTEAFF	TGCAGCGTTGAAACCACATTGAACACTGAAGCTTTCTTT
NA	TRBJ1-2	NA	TRBV5-1	CASSLDEGISPYGYTF	TGCGCCAGCAGCTTGGATGAGGGCATCTCGCCCTATGGCTACACCTTC
NA	TRBJ1-3	NA	TRBV6-5	CASQLPDGNTIYF	TGTGCCAGCCAGTTACCAGATGGAAACACCATATATTTT
TRBD2	TRBJ2-1	NA	TRBV7-2	CASSNKKAGGTNEQFF	TGTGCCAGCAGCAATAAGAAAGCGGGGGGTACCAATGAGCAGTTCTTC
TRBD1	TRBJ1-6	NA	TRBV6-1	CASSVDGTGRGSPLHF	TGTGCCAGCAGTGTCGACGGGACAGGACGTGGTTCACCCCTCCACTTT
TRBD2	TRBJ2-3	NA	TRBV6-4	CASSARGSTSGGVTDTQYF	TGTGCCAGCAGTGCACGGGGCTCGACTAGCGGGGGGGTGACAGATACGCAGTATTTT
NA	TRBJ1-1	NA	TRBV10-3	CAISEHVAGTMNTEAFF	TGTGCCATCAGTGAGCATGTTGCCGGCACTATGAACACTGAAGCTTTCTTT
TRBD2	TRBJ2-1	NA	TRBV27	CASSGGDYNEQFF	TGTGCCAGTAGCGGGGGGGATTACAATGAGCAGTTCTTC
NA	TRBJ1-4	once	TRBV3-1/TRBV3-2	CASRHTGRQTEKLFF	TGTGCCAGCAGGCACACGGGCCGACAGACAGAAAAACTGTTTTTT
TRBD1	TRBJ1-5	NA	TRBV19	CASSISTGGNQPQHF	TGTGCCAGTAGTATTTCCACAGGGGGCAATCAGCCCCAGCATTTT
NA	TRBJ2-7	NA	TRBV6-5	CASRTTYSDEQYF	TGTGCCAGCAGGACTACTTACTCAGACGAGCAGTACTTC
NA	TRBJ1-1	few	TRBV19	CASSITRGRVNTEAFF	TGTGCCAGTAGTATCACCAGGGGTAGGGTGAACACTGAAGCTTTCTTT
TRBD1	TRBJ1-1	NA	TRBV7-7	CASSPIGGRTEAFF	TGTGCTAGCAGCCCTATAGGGGGCAGGACTGAAGCTTTCTTT
NA	TRBJ2-7	once	TRBV11-2	CASSPTGGAYEQYF	TGTGCCAGCAGCCCCACCGGGGGAGCCTACGAGCAGTACTTC
NA	TRBJ1-6	NA	TRBV28	CASTLSRVGNSPLHF	TGTGCCAGCACCCTCTCCAGGGTGGGGAATTCACCCCTCCACTTT